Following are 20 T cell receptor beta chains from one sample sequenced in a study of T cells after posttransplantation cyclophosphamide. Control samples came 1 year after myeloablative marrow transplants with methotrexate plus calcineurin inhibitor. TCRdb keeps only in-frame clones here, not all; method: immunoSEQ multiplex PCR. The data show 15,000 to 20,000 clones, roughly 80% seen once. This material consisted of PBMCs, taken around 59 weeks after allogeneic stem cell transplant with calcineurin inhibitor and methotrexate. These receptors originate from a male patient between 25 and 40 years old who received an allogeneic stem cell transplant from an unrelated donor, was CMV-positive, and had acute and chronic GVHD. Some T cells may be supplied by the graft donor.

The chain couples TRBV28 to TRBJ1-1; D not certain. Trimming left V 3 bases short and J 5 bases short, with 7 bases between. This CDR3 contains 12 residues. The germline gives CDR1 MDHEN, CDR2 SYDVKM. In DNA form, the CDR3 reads TGTGCCAGCAGTTTTGGAGGTACTGAAGCTTTCTTT. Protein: CASSFGGTEAFF.

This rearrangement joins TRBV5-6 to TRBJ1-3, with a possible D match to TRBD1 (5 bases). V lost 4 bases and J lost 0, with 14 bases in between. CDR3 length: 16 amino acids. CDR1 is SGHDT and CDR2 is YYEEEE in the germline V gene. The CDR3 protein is CASSTRGLSSGNTIYF. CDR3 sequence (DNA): TGTGCCAGCAGCACAAGGGGCCTGAGCTCTGGAAACACCATATATTTT.

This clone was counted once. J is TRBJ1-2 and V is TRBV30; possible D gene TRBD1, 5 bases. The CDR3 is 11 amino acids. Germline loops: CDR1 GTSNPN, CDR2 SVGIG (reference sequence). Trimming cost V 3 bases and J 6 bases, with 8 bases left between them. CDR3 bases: TGTGCCTGGAGCCAGGGCAATGGCTACACCTTC. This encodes CAWSQGNGYTF.

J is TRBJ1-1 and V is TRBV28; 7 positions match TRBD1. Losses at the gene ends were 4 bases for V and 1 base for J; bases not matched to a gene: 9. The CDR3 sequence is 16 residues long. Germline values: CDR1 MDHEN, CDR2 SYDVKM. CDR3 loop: CASSSGSRTGNTEAFF. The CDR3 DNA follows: TGTGCCAGCAGTTCGGGTTCACGGACAGGGAACACTGAAGCTTTCTTT.

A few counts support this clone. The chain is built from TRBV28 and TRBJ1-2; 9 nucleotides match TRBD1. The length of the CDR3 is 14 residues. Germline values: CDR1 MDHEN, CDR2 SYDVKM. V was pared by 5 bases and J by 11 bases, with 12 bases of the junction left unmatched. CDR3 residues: CASSIPDRGGGYTF. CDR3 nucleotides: TGTGCCAGCAGTATTCCGGACAGGGGAGGGGGATACACCTTC.

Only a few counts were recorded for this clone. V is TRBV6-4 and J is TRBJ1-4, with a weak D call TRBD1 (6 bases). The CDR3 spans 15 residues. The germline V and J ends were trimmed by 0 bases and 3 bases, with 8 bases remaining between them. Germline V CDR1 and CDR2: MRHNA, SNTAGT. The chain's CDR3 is CASSDSGAANEKLFF. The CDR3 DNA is TGTGCCAGCAGTGACTCGGGGGCGGCTAATGAAAAACTGTTTTTT.

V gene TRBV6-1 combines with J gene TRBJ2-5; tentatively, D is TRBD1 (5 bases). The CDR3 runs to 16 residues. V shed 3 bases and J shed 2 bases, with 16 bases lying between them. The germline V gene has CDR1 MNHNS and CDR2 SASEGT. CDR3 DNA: TGTGCCAGCAGTGAGTCGACAGAGCCCCTACAAGAGACCCAGTACTTC. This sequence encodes CASSESTEPLQETQYF.

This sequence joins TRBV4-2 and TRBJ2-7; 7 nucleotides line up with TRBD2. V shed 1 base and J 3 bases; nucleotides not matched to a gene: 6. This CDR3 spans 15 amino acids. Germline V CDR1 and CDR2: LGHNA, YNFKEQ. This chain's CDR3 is CASSQVGAGDYEQYF. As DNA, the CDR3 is TGTGCCAGCAGCCAAGTAGGGGCGGGGGACTACGAGCAGTACTTC.

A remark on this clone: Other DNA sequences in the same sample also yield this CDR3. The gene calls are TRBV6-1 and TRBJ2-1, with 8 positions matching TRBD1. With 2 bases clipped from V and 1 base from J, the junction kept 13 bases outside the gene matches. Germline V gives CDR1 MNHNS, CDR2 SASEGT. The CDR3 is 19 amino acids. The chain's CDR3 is CASSEKGQGAALSYNEQFF. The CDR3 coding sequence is TGTGCCAGCAGTGAAAAGGGGCAGGGGGCTGCCCTTTCCTACAATGAGCAGTTCTTC.

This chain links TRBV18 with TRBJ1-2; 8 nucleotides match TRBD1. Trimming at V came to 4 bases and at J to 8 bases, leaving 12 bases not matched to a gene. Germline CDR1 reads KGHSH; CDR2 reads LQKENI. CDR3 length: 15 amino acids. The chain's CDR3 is CASSLPPQGANGYTF. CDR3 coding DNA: TGTGCCAGCTCACTGCCGCCCCAGGGGGCGAACGGCTACACCTTC.

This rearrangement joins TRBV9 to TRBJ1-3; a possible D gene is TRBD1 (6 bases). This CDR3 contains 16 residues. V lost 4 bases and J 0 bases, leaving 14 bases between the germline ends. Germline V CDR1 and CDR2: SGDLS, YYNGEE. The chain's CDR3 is CASSSRTEISGNTIYF. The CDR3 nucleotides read TGTGCCAGCAGCTCCCGGACAGAAATCTCTGGAAACACCATATATTTT.

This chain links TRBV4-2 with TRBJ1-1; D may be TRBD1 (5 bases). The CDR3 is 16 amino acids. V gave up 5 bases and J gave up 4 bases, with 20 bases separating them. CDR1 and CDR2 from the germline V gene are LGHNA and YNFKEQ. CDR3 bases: TGTGCCAGCAGCTTAGGGCCCGGGGGTGTGGGCACTGAAGCTTTCTTT. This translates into CASSLGPGGVGTEAFF.

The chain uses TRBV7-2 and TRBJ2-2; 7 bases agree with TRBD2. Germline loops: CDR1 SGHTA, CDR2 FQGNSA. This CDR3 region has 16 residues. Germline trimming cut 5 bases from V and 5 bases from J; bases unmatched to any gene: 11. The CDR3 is CASSRVLAEPTGELFF. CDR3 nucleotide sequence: TGTGCCAGCAGCCGGGTTCTAGCGGAACCTACCGGGGAGCTGTTTTTT. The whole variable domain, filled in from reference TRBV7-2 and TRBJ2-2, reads GAGVSQSPSNKVTEKGKDVELRCDPISGHTALYWYRQSLGQGLEFLIYFQGNSAPDKSGLPSDRFSAERTGGSVSTLTIQRTQQEDSAVYLCASSRVLAEPTGELFFGEGSRLTVL.

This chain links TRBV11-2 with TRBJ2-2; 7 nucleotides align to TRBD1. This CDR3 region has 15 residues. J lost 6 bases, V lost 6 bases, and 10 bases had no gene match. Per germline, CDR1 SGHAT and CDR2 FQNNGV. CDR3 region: CASSSTHQGAGELFF. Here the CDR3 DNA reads TGTGCCAGCAGTTCCACCCATCAGGGGGCCGGGGAGCTGTTTTTT.

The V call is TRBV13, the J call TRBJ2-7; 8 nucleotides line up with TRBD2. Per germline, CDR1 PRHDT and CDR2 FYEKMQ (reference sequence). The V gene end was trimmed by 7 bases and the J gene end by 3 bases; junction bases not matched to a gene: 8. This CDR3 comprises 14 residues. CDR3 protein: CASTSGGVSYEQYF. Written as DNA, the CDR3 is TGTGCCAGCACCTCGGGGGGGGTAAGCTACGAGCAGTACTTC.

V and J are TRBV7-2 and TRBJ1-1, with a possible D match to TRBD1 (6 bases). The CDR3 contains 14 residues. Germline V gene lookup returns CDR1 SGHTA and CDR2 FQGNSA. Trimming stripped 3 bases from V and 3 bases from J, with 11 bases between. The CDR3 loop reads CASSFSYRDTEAFF. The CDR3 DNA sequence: TGTGCCAGCAGCTTCTCCTACAGGGACACTGAAGCTTTCTTT.

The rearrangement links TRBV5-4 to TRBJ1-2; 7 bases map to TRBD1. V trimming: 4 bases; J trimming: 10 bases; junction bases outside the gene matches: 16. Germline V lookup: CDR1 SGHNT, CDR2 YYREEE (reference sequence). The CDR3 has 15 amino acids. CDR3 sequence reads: CASSPGQVGIAVYTF. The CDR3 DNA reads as TGTGCCAGCAGCCCTGGACAGGTCGGAATCGCTGTCTACACCTTC. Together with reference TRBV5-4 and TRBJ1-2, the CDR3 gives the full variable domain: ETGVTQSPTHLIKTRGQQVTLRCSSQSGHNTVSWYQQALGQGPQFIFQYYREEENGRGNFPPRFSGLQFPNYSSELNVNALELDDSALYLCASSPGQVGIAVYTFGSGTRLTVV.

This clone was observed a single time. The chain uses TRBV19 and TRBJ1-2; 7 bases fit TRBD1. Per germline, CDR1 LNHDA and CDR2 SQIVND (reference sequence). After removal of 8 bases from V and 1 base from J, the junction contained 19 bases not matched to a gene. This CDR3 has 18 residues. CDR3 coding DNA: TGTGCCAGTTCCTATTCTACAGGGGACTCTACCGGTAACTATGGCTACACCTTC. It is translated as CASSYSTGDSTGNYGYTF.

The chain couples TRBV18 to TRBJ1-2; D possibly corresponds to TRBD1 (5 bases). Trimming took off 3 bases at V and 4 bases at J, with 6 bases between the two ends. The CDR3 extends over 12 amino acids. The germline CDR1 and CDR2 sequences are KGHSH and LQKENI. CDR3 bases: TGTGCCAGCTCACCGGGGCCCTATGGCTACACCTTC. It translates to CASSPGPYGYTF.

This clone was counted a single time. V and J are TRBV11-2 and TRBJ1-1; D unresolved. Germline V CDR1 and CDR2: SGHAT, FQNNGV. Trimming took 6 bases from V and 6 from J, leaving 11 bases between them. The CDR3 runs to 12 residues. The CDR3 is CASRRESPEAFF. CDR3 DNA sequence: TGTGCCAGCAGGCGGGAGTCCCCTGAAGCTTTCTTT. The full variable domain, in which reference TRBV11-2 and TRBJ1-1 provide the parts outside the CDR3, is EAGVAQSPRYKIIEKRQSVAFWCNPISGHATLYWYQQILGQGPKLLIQFQNNGVVDDSQLPKDRFSAERLKGVDSTLKIQPAKLEDSAVYLCASRRESPEAFFGQGTRLTVV.